The present entry profiles one T cell receptor (beta chain) with its context. Antigen unknown. This sample is part of a study of shared clonotypes between healthy human individuals. Overall study results and limits: Donors were few, which limited the genetic and exposure-history diversity represented. Clonotype sharing across several donors was observed for about 5.5% of naive CD4 clonotypes.

Across several immunoSEQ plates, the genomic DNA of each subset was split evenly. As handled by the study authors: Filtering differed for immunoSEQ, which gave only junction sequences without quality scores. The repertoire was sequenced with immunoSEQ multiplex PCR; TCRdb's copy has only in-frame clones and lacks some. That table supplies the V and J calls and clone size; D and trimming were determined from the DNA. Of 1,400,000 or so clones listed, 98% were seen once; the top ten hold around 0.33%. The material sequenced was naive CD4+ T cells sorted from blood. Specified subset: CD45RA+ positively selected. The clonotype comes from a man under 40 in good health.

CDR3 in amino acids: CASSYGAGQLYNEQFF. CDR3 DNA sequence: TGTGCCAGCAGTTATGGAGCGGGACAGCTCTACAATGAGCAGTTCTTC. This sequence joins TRBV6-5 and TRBJ2-1; D may correspond to TRBD1 or TRBD2 (7 bases each). This CDR3 is 16 amino acids long. V dropped 3 bases and J dropped 3 bases, with 15 bases sitting between them. From germline, CDR1 is MNHEY and CDR2 SVGAGI.